This TCR beta chain came from a study of blood T cell repertoires in COVID-19. Sequenced by immunoSEQ multiplex PCR; TCRdb stores in-frame clones only, minus some. The sample lists about 120,000 clones, 81% occurring once. V was trimmed by 5 bases and J by 0 bases, leaving 15 bases between them. This CDR3 contains 16 residues. CDR1 is SGHNT, CDR2 YYREEE, per germline (reference sequence). Only one count was recorded for this clone. Sequenced: peripheral blood. The receptor was derived from a human donor in a cohort sampled during active COVID-19. The chain recombines TRBV5-4 with TRBJ2-1, with D perhaps TRBD1 (5 bases). CDR3 nucleotide sequence: TGTGCCAGCAGTGCGACAGTTTCAAGCTCCTACAATGAGCAGTTCTTC. It translates to CASSATVSSSYNEQFF.